Following are 21 T cell receptor beta chains from one sample sequenced in a study of T cells after yellow fever vaccination. Via MiXCR, TCRdb re-called the 5' RACE reads, giving one row per CDR3 protein. The data show some 500,000 distinct CDR3 sequences, about 14% seen once. This specimen consisted of PBMCs, obtained on the day of the yellow fever booster vaccination. Source of these receptors: a man aged 30-40 years who received the YFV17D yellow fever vaccine.

This clonotype was observed a few times. The V call is TRBV6-1, the J call TRBJ1-5; tentatively, D is TRBD1 (6 bases). The V gene's germline CDR1 is MNHNS and CDR2 SASEGT. CDR3 length: 14 residues. V dropped 6 bases and J dropped 5 bases, with 14 bases sitting between them. The CDR3, as DNA: TGTGCCAGCAGCCAGAGGGGGTTCGATCAGCCCCAGCATTTT. It translates to CASSQRGFDQPQHF.

This clonotype was picked up many times. V usage is TRBV6-6 and J usage is TRBJ2-1; D is ambiguous. This CDR3 spans 10 amino acids. Trimming left V 4 bases short and J 9 bases short, with 4 bases between. Germline V gene data show CDR1 as MNHNY and CDR2 as SVGAGI (reference sequence). CDR3 sequence (DNA): TGTGCCAGCAGTTCCGGTGAGCAGTTCTTC. The encoded protein is CASSSGEQFF.

The chain has TRBV11-2 and TRBJ2-7, with unresolved D. This CDR3 contains 17 residues. V was shortened by 5 bases and J by 0 bases, with 20 bases between the two germline ends. Per germline, CDR1 SGHAT and CDR2 FQNNGV. For the CDR3, the DNA is TGTGCCAGCAGCCCGTATATGGTAACCGAAACCTCCTACGAGCAGTACTTC. It translates to CASSPYMVTETSYEQYF.

This clonotype was seen a handful of times. The chain links TRBV28 to TRBJ1-6; TRBD1 agrees at 8 bases. V lost 6 bases, J lost 8 bases, and 6 bases stayed unmatched. Germline CDR1 and CDR2: MDHEN and SYDVKM. The CDR3 spans 14 residues. In DNA, the CDR3 is TGTGCCAGCAGAAGGACAGGGATTTATTCACCCCTCCACTTT. Its protein product is CASRRTGIYSPLHF.

This clonotype was counted a few times. The chain joins TRBV10-3 to TRBJ2-5; tentatively, D is TRBD2 (5 bases). Germline assignment: CDR1 ENHRY and CDR2 SYGVKD. The ends were cut back, 8 bases at V and 2 bases at J, with 9 bases in the middle. The length of the CDR3 is 12 residues. The CDR3 coding sequence is TGTGCCATCGCCAGAGGGCAAGAGACCCAGTACTTC. Its protein product is CAIARGQETQYF.

The rearrangement links TRBV20-1 to TRBJ2-6; 9 bases are shared with TRBD1. Unmatched junction bases numbered 13, after V lost 0 bases and J lost 4 bases. This CDR3 is 19 amino acids long. CDR1 DFQATT and CDR2 SNEGSKA come from the germline V gene (reference sequence). CDR3 protein: CSARDQKQGASLGANVLTF. CDR3 DNA: TGCAGTGCTAGAGATCAAAAACAGGGGGCGTCTTTGGGGGCCAACGTCCTGACTTTC.

The chain links TRBV7-2 to TRBJ2-1; 7 bases align to TRBD1. CDR1 and CDR2 from the germline V gene are SGHTA and FQGNSA. Germline trimming cut 1 base from V and 8 bases from J; bases unmatched to any gene: 5. CDR3 length: 14 residues. This CDR3 is CASSLVYRGDEQFF. Here the CDR3 DNA reads TGTGCCAGCAGCTTAGTTTACAGGGGCGATGAGCAGTTCTTC.

The rearrangement links TRBV12-3 or TRBV12-4 to TRBJ2-7; no definite D call. This CDR3 contains 14 residues. V was trimmed by 1 base and J by 4 bases, leaving 11 bases between them. The CDR3 sequence: CASSLGAVGYEQYF. The CDR3 region has the DNA TGTGCCAGCAGTTTAGGGGCCGTGGGGTACGAGCAGTACTTC.

The rearrangement uses TRBV6-2 or TRBV6-3 and TRBJ2-1; no firm D call. Trimming took 0 bases from V and 0 from J, leaving 18 bases between them. Germline V CDR1 and CDR2: MNHEY, SVGEGT. CDR3 length equals 19 residues. CDR3 bases: TGTGCCAGCAGTTACTCCCCTTTATCGGTTGTCATCTCCTACAATGAGCAGTTCTTC. Translating gives CASSYSPLSVVISYNEQFF.

This clonotype was seen a few times. The chain has TRBV7-2 and TRBJ2-7; 7 bases align to TRBD1. V dropped 4 bases and J dropped 2; count of bases not matched to a gene: 5. Per the germline V gene, CDR1 is SGHTA and CDR2 is FQGNSA. The CDR3 consists of 14 residues. DNA of the CDR3: TGTGCCAGCAGCTCTCGGACAGGAGCCTACGAGCAGTACTTC. The encoded protein is CASSSRTGAYEQYF.

The chain links TRBV2 to TRBJ1-4; D possibly corresponds to TRBD1 (6 bases). Trimming stripped 6 bases from V and 7 bases from J, with 9 bases between. CDR1 and CDR2 from the germline V gene are SNHLY and FYNNEI. There are 12 residues in the CDR3. CDR3 sequence (DNA): TGTGCCAGCAGAGGGGGTGGTGAAAAACTGTTTTTT. It yields the protein CASRGGGEKLFF.

V usage is TRBV11-1 and J usage is TRBJ2-3, with no clear D. V was trimmed by 7 bases and J by 1 base, leaving 24 bases between them. This CDR3 contains 18 residues. Germline assignment: CDR1 SGHAT and CDR2 FQDESV (reference sequence). The CDR3 bases are TGTGCCAGCAACCCCGAGGAGCGCGGCCCGGCGGGCACAGATACGCAGTATTTT. Amino acids: CASNPEERGPAGTDTQYF.

The V gene is TRBV5-1, the J gene TRBJ2-2; D may be TRBD1 (6 bases). The CDR3 length is 14 residues. CDR1 is SGHRS and CDR2 is YFSETQ in the germline V gene. Trimming removed 4 bases at V and 6 bases at J, with 13 bases between. The CDR3: CASSPPGVSGELFF. CDR3 coding DNA: TGCGCCAGCAGCCCCCCAGGGGTGTCCGGGGAGCTGTTTTTT.

At least ten counts were recorded for this clonotype. The rearrangement uses TRBV6-2 or TRBV6-3 and TRBJ1-1; weak D call: TRBD1 (5 bases). Per the germline V gene, CDR1 is MNHEY and CDR2 is SVGEGT. V shed 5 bases and J shed 7 bases, with 17 bases lying between them. The CDR3 is 14 amino acids. CDR3 DNA sequence: TGTGCCAGCAGTAAGGCCAGACAGCAGGTTGAAGCTTTCTTT. It codes for CASSKARQQVEAFF.

The chain recombines TRBV30 with TRBJ1-5; TRBD1 aligns across 7 bases. The germline CDR1 and CDR2 sequences are GTSNPN and SVGIG (reference sequence). The CDR3 is made up of 14 amino acids. J gave up 4 bases and V 6 bases, and 9 bases lay outside the gene matches. The CDR3 DNA follows: TGTGCCTGCGCAGGGGGAGCGGGGAATCAGCCCCAGCATTTT. Its translation: CACAGGAGNQPQHF.

This chain links TRBV5-6 with TRBJ2-5; D is perhaps TRBD1 or TRBD2 (5 bases each). Germline loops: CDR1 SGHDT, CDR2 YYEEEE. V lost 1 base, J lost 5 bases, and 21 bases lay in between. The CDR3 runs to 17 residues. CDR3 region: CASSLRRTGRSVETQYF. In nucleotides, the CDR3 is TGTGCCAGCAGCTTGAGGAGGACGGGGCGGTCGGTGGAGACCCAGTACTTC.

In this sample, this clonotype turned up a few times. This chain joins TRBV20-1 and TRBJ2-3; no definite D call. CDR3 length: 13 residues. Germline V gene data show CDR1 as DFQATT and CDR2 as SNEGSKA (reference sequence). V lost 4 bases and J lost 1, with 9 bases in between. This CDR3 is CSAKTVGTDTQYF. The CDR3 coding sequence is TGCAGTGCTAAGACGGTGGGCACAGATACGCAGTATTTT.

V is TRBV5-1 and J is TRBJ2-1; TRBD2 matches 7 bases. The CDR3 totals 15 residues. Germline CDR1 and CDR2: SGHRS and YFSETQ. The V and J ends lost 2 bases and 4 bases, in that order; junction bases with no gene match: 6. The CDR3 here is CASSFTSEIYNEQFF. CDR3 coding DNA: TGCGCCAGCAGCTTCACTAGCGAGATATACAATGAGCAGTTCTTC.

V is TRBV5-5 and J is TRBJ2-1, with 10 bases that match TRBD2. This CDR3 region has 17 residues. V trimming: 1 base; J trimming: 3 bases; junction bases outside the gene matches: 7. Germline CDR1 reads SGHKS; CDR2 reads YYEKEE (reference sequence). The CDR3 loop is CASSLLLAGAIYNEQFF. The CDR3 nucleotides read TGTGCCAGCAGCTTGTTGCTAGCGGGAGCTATCTACAATGAGCAGTTCTTC. The full variable domain, its missing parts supplied by reference TRBV5-5 and TRBJ2-1, is DAGVTQSPTHLIKTRGQQVTLRCSPISGHKSVSWYQQVLGQGPQFIFQYYEKEERGRGNFPDRFSARQFPNYSSELNVNALLLGDSALYLCASSLLLAGAIYNEQFFGPGTRLTVL.

The chain employs TRBV7-6 and TRBJ2-1; 10 nucleotides align to TRBD2. There are 16 residues in the CDR3. Germline V gene data show CDR1 as SGHVS and CDR2 as FNYEAQ. The J segment lost 9 bases and the V segment lost 10 bases, leaving 18 bases of the junction unmatched. The CDR3 nucleotides read TGTGCCACCCCTAACGAAACAGCGGGAGGGCCAAGTGAGCAGTTCTTC. Protein: CATPNETAGGPSEQFF.

This clonotype was counted at least ten times. The chain recombines TRBV9 with TRBJ2-7; D gene uncertain. Per germline, CDR1 SGDLS and CDR2 YYNGEE. The CDR3 has 13 residues. V was cut by 1 base and J by 2 bases, with 7 bases left in between. The CDR3 sequence is CASSVKPTYEQYF. DNA for the CDR3: TGTGCCAGCAGCGTAAAACCTACCTACGAGCAGTACTTC.